A single sample is the source of the 2 T cell receptor beta chains below, sequenced in a study of cytomegalovirus exposure and HLA in healthy donors. Vbeta (60) and Jbeta (13) primers were used in the PCR. TCRdb's table, derived via immunoSEQ multiplex PCR, lists solely in-frame clones and lacks some. The table has roughly 150,000 clones, about 74% seen once. The sequencing input was PBMCs. All receptors come from a male donor in good health and CMV-seronegative.

J is TRBJ2-1 and V is TRBV18; D may be TRBD1 (5 bases). The CDR3 is 14 amino acids. The V end was cut by 0 bases, the J end by 4 bases, with 7 bases between. The germline V gene has CDR1 KGHSH and CDR2 LQKENI. CDR3 coding DNA: TGTGCCAGCTCACCACCAGGGGATTACAATGAGCAGTTCTTC. It specifies CASSPPGDYNEQFF.

The V and J genes are TRBV11-2 and TRBJ1-1, with 8 bases matching TRBD1. CDR3 length equals 17 residues. V lost 5 bases to trimming and J lost 0 bases; unmatched junction nucleotides: 11. CDR1 and CDR2 from the germline V gene are SGHAT and FQNNGV. The CDR3, as DNA: TGTGCCAGCAGCATCCGCAGGGGGCAAGACATGAACACTGAAGCTTTCTTT. It codes for CASSIRRGQDMNTEAFF.